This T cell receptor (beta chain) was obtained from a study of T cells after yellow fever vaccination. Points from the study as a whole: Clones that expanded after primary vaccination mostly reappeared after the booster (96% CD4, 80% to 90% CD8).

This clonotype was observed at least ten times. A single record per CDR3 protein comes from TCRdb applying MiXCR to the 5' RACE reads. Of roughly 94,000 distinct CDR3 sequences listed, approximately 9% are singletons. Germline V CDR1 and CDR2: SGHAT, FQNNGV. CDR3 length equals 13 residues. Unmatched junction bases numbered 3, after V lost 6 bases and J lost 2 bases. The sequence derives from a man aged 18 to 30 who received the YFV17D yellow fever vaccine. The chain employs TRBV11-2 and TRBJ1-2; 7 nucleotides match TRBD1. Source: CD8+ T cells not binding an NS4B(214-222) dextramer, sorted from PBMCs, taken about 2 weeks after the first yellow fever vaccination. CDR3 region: CASSSTGNYGYTF. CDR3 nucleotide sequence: TGTGCCAGCAGTTCGACAGGGAACTATGGCTACACCTTC.